These 20 T cell receptor beta chains originate from one sample sequenced in a study of blood T cell repertoires in COVID-19. The data were produced by immunoSEQ multiplex PCR, yet TCRdb's version contains in-frame clones alone and is incomplete. Seen here are some 180,000 clones, 75% to 90% observed once, and the top ten hold roughly 6%. Sequenced material: PBMCs or T cells enriched from blood (not recorded which). The origin of the receptors is a man aged 35-49 years who had recovered from COVID-19.

The J gene is TRBJ1-1, the V gene TRBV27; no firm D call. This CDR3 spans 13 amino acids. Germline values: CDR1 MNHEY, CDR2 SMNVEV (reference sequence). The V end was cut by 2 bases, the J end by 5 bases, with 9 bases between. The CDR3 DNA is TGTGCCAGCAGTTTAGTGGGCAGTACTGAAGCTTTCTTT. Translated, it gives CASSLVGSTEAFF.

The chain uses TRBV11-2 and TRBJ1-1; the D is unclear. Germline assignment: CDR1 SGHAT and CDR2 FQNNGV. Trimming left V 10 bases short and J 0 bases short, with 9 bases between. The CDR3 runs to 12 residues. The CDR3 nucleotides are TGTGCCACCACATTTATGAACACTGAAGCTTTCTTT. Amino acid sequence: CATTFMNTEAFF.

The V and J genes are TRBV12-3 or TRBV12-4 and TRBJ1-1; D possibly corresponds to TRBD1 (6 bases). The CDR3 covers 13 residues. Trimming pared 2 bases from V and 7 bases from J, leaving 11 bases between. Here the CDR3 DNA reads TGTGCCAGCAGTTTAATAGCAGGGGTTGAAGCTTTCTTT. It codes for CASSLIAGVEAFF.

The chain couples TRBV7-3 to TRBJ2-7; a possible D gene is TRBD2 (6 bases). Looked up from germline, CDR1 is SGHTA and CDR2 is FQGTGA. V lost 0 bases and J lost 2, with 8 bases in between. This CDR3 has 14 amino acids. In DNA form, the CDR3 reads TGTGCCAGCAGCTTAACACGGGGGACCTACGAGCAGTACTTC. This gives the protein CASSLTRGTYEQYF.

This clone was counted a single time. V gene TRBV28 combines with J gene TRBJ1-2, with D possibly TRBD1 on 6 matching bases. Trimming took 6 bases from V and 2 from J, leaving 25 bases between them. The CDR3 is made up of 18 amino acids. Per germline, CDR1 MDHEN and CDR2 SYDVKM. The CDR3 loop reads CASSPNQPRPGQNYGYTF. The CDR3 DNA is TGTGCCAGCAGCCCGAATCAACCCCGGCCGGGACAAAACTATGGCTACACCTTC.

This clone was counted only a few times. The CDR3 sequence: CASRGTSGSIWNEQFF. The CDR3 coding sequence is TGTGCCAGCAGGGGGACTAGCGGGAGTATATGGAATGAGCAGTTCTTC. V is TRBV27 and J is TRBJ2-1; 14 nucleotides align to TRBD2. Trimming at V came to 6 bases and at J to 7 bases, leaving 8 bases not matched to a gene. The CDR3 totals 16 residues. The germline V gene encodes CDR1 MNHEY and CDR2 SMNVEV (reference sequence).

The rearrangement uses TRBV3-1 (or the pseudogene TRBV3-2) and TRBJ1-1; TRBD1 might be the D (6 bases). The germline CDR1 and CDR2 sequences are LGHDT and YNNKEL (reference sequence). Trimming pared 4 bases from V and 5 bases from J, leaving 14 bases between. This CDR3 is built from 14 residues. The CDR3 sequence is CASSPYTQGTEAFF. The CDR3 DNA sequence: TGTGCCAGCAGCCCCTATACACAGGGTACTGAAGCTTTCTTT.

The V gene is TRBV7-8, the J gene TRBJ2-7, with 12 nucleotides matching TRBD1. The V gene's germline CDR1 is SGHVS and CDR2 FQNEAQ. V shed 5 bases, J shed 3 bases, and the junction held 8 bases outside the gene matches. The CDR3 runs to 16 residues. The CDR3 loop is CASSPGTGGWGYEQYF. The CDR3, as DNA: TGTGCCAGCAGCCCTGGGACAGGGGGCTGGGGCTACGAGCAGTACTTC.

CDR3 sequence (DNA): TGTGCCAGTACCCAATCCGACAGTGGCTACACCTTC. It codes for CASTQSDSGYTF. The rearrangement uses TRBV19 and TRBJ1-2; perhaps TRBD1 as D (5 bases). Trimming took 7 bases from V and 7 from J, leaving 13 bases between them. The CDR3 is 12 residues long. Germline values: CDR1 LNHDA, CDR2 SQIVND (reference sequence).

This clone has a handful of counts. The rearrangement joins TRBV30 to TRBJ2-7; D is unresolved. The CDR3 runs 12 residues. With 8 bases removed from V and 1 base from J, the gap between germline ends came to 12 bases. From germline, CDR1 is GTSNPN and CDR2 SVGIG (reference sequence). The CDR3 is CAILGLSYEQYF. CDR3 in DNA: TGTGCCATACTGGGCCTATCCTACGAGCAGTACTTC.

The V and J genes are TRBV11-3 and TRBJ1-1, with a tentative D call TRBD1 (5 bases). CDR1 and CDR2 (germline): SGHNT, YENEEA. Between the trimmed V and J ends, which lost 3 bases and 8 bases, there was a span of 13 bases. The CDR3 is 13 amino acids. The CDR3 spells CASSLRQTLEAFF. The CDR3 region has the DNA TGTGCCAGCAGCTTGAGACAGACCCTCGAAGCTTTCTTT.

This clone was observed a few times. The chain combines TRBV2 with TRBJ1-2; 9 bases are shared with TRBD1. V lost 9 bases and J lost 8; bases outside the gene matches: 10. Germline assignment: CDR1 SNHLY and CDR2 FYNNEI. CDR3 length: 13 residues. The CDR3, as DNA: TGTGCCAGGGTTAACAGGGGGCCTCTGGGCTACACCTTC. This codes for CARVNRGPLGYTF.

V is TRBV12-3 or TRBV12-4 and J is TRBJ1-5, with D possibly matching TRBD1 (5 bases). With 3 bases removed from V and 7 bases from J, the gap between germline ends came to 10 bases. This CDR3 has 13 amino acids. CDR3 loop: CASSFPGHQPQHF. In DNA, the CDR3 is TGTGCCAGCAGTTTTCCAGGGCACCAGCCCCAGCATTTT.

The rearrangement uses TRBV5-1 and TRBJ1-1, with TRBD1 as a possible D gene (6 bases). The CDR3 has 15 residues. Germline CDR1 and CDR2: SGHRS and YFSETQ. The V and J ends lost 4 bases and 6 bases respectively, with 19 bases between them. DNA of the CDR3: TGCGCCAGCAGCCAGGGGATTAGGTCGGAGGCTGAAGCTTTCTTT. It codes for CASSQGIRSEAEAFF.

Remarks on this clone: Additional DNA sequences in this sample encode the identical CDR3. The chain recombines TRBV4-1 with TRBJ1-2, with D perhaps matching TRBD1 (6 bases). Per germline, CDR1 MGHRA and CDR2 YSYEKL. V lost 0 bases to trimming and J lost 2 bases, with 10 bases between them. This CDR3 comprises 15 residues. CDR3 amino acids: CASSQEGGGNYGYTF. The CDR3 coding sequence is TGCGCCAGCAGCCAAGAAGGGGGGGGAAACTATGGCTACACCTTC.

V and J are TRBV3-1 (or the pseudogene TRBV3-2) and TRBJ1-2; the D gene is possibly TRBD1 (5 bases). Germline V gene data show CDR1 as LGHDT and CDR2 as YNNKEL (reference sequence). V lost 0 bases to trimming and J lost 4 bases, with 12 bases between them. CDR3 size: 15 residues. CDR3 amino acids: CASSQDHGQGYGYTF. The CDR3 DNA is TGTGCCAGCAGCCAAGATCACGGGCAGGGCTATGGCTACACCTTC.

The gene calls are TRBV28 and TRBJ2-7, with TRBD1 matching over 8 bases. The CDR3 contains 15 residues. The V and J ends lost 3 bases and 10 bases, in that order; junction bases with no gene match: 14. Germline values: CDR1 MDHEN, CDR2 SYDVKM. The DNA of the CDR3 is TGTGCCAGCAGTTTCCGGGGACAGGTCCTCGACCCCCAGTACTTC. Translation: CASSFRGQVLDPQYF. Full variable domain (missing parts from reference TRBV28 and TRBJ2-7): DVKVTQSSRYLVKRTGEKVFLECVQDMDHENMFWYRQDPGLGLRLIYFSYDVKMKEKGDIPEGYSVSREKKERFSLILESASTNQTSMYLCASSFRGQVLDPQYFGPGTRLTVT.

The chain joins TRBV14 to TRBJ2-7; TRBD1 aligns across 8 bases. CDR3 size: 13 residues. V was clipped by 3 bases and J by 7 bases; unmatched bases: 5. Germline V gene lookup returns CDR1 SGHDN and CDR2 FVKESK. The CDR3 protein is CASSQYRGREQYF. The CDR3 DNA reads as TGTGCCAGCAGCCAGTACAGGGGGAGAGAGCAGTACTTC.

This clone was found once. This chain uses TRBV7-3 with TRBJ1-1, with D hard to call. The CDR3 consists of 13 residues. CDR1 and CDR2 from the germline V gene are SGHTA and FQGTGA. The V end lost 0 bases, the J end lost 3 bases, and 5 bases lay between the germline ends. CDR3 sequence (DNA): TGTGCCAGCAGCTTAACGAGGGACACTGAAGCTTTCTTT. Encoded protein: CASSLTRDTEAFF.

The chain has TRBV28 and TRBJ2-1; 11 bases map to TRBD2. V was pared by 6 bases and J by 6 bases, with 7 bases of the junction left unmatched. In germline, CDR1 is MDHEN, CDR2 SYDVKM. This CDR3 spans 15 amino acids. The CDR3 DNA reads TGTGCCAGCAGCCTCTTGACTAGCGGGACCAATGAGCAGTTCTTC. This gives the protein CASSLLTSGTNEQFF. Using reference TRBV28 and TRBJ2-1 for the parts outside the CDR3, the full variable domain is DVKVTQSSRYLVKRTGEKVFLECVQDMDHENMFWYRQDPGLGLRLIYFSYDVKMKEKGDIPEGYSVSREKKERFSLILESASTNQTSMYLCASSLLTSGTNEQFFGPGTRLTVL.